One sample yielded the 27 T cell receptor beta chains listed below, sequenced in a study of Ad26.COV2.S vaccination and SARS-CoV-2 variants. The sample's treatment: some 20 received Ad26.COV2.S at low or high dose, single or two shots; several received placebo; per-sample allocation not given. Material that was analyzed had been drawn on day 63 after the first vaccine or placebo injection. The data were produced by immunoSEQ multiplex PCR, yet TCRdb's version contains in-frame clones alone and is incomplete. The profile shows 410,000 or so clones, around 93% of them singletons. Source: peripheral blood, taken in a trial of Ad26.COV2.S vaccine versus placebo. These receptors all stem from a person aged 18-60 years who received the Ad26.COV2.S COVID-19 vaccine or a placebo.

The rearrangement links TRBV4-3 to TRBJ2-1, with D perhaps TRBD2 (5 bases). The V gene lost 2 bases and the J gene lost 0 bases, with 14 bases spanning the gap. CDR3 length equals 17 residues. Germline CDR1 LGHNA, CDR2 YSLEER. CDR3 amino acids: CASSQSWTVSSYNEQFF. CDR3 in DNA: TGCGCCAGCAGCCAATCCTGGACTGTATCCTCCTACAATGAGCAGTTCTTC.

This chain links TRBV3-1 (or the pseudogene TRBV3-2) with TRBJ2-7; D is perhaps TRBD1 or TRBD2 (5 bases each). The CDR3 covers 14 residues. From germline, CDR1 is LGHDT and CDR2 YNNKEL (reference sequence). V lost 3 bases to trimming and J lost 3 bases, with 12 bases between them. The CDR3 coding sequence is TGTGCCAGCAGCCATCCCTCGGGGCTCTACGAGCAGTACTTC. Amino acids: CASSHPSGLYEQYF.

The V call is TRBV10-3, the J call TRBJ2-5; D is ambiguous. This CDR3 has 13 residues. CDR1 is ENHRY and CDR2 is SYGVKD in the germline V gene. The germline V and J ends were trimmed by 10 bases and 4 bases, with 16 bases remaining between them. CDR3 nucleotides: TGTGCCACCGGGTTTACGGGCACAGAGACCCAGTACTTC. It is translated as CATGFTGTETQYF.

DNA for the CDR3: TGCGCCAGCAGCGTTAGCGGGGGCCCCTACAATGAGCAGTTCTTC. It codes for CASSVSGGPYNEQFF. This sequence joins TRBV5-1 and TRBJ2-1, with 9 bases that match TRBD2. V shed 4 bases and J 2 bases; nucleotides not matched to a gene: 4. CDR1 is SGHRS and CDR2 is YFSETQ in the germline V gene. The CDR3 extends over 15 amino acids. The variable domain in full, completed from reference TRBV5-1 and TRBJ2-1, reads KAGVTQTPRYLIKTRGQQVTLSCSPISGHRSVSWYQQTPGQGLQFLFEYFSETQRNKGNFPGRFSGRQFSNSRSEMNVSTLELGDSALYLCASSVSGGPYNEQFFGPGTRLTVL.

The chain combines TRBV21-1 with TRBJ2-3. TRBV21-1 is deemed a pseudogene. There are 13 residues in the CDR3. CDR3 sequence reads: CASSNHLSDTQYF. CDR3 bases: TGTGCCAGCAGCAACCATCTCTCAGATACGCAGTATTTT.

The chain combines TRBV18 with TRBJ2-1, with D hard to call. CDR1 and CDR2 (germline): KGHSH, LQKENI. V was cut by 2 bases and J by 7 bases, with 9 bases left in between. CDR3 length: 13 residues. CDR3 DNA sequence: TGTGCCAGCTCACCAGGGCCTAAAAATGAGCAGTTCTTC. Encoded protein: CASSPGPKNEQFF.

CDR3 region: CASSSRETQYF. The CDR3 bases are TGTGCCAGCAGTTCGCGGGAGACCCAGTACTTC. V gene TRBV12-3 or TRBV12-4 combines with J gene TRBJ2-5, with unresolved D. The germline V and J ends were trimmed by 4 bases and 5 bases, with 5 bases remaining between them. The CDR3 extends over 11 amino acids.

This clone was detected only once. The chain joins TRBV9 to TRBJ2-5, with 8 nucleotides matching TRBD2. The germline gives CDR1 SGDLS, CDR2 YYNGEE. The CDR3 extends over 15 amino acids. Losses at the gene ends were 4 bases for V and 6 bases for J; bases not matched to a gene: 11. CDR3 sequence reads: CASSSDTERGQTQYF. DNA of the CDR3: TGTGCCAGCAGCAGTGATACCGAGCGGGGGCAGACCCAGTACTTC. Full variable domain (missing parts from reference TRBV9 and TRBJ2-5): DSGVTQTPKHLITATGQRVTLRCSPRSGDLSVYWYQQSLDQGLQFLIQYYNGEERAKGNILERFSAQQFPDLHSELNLSSLELGDSALYFCASSSDTERGQTQYFGPGTRLLVL.

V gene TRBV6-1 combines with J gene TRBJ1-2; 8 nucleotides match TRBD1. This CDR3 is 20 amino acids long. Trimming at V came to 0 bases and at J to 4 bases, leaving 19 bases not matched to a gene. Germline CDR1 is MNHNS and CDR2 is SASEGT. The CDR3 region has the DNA TGTGCCAGCAGTGAAGCCTCAAAACGGACAGGGCAGGTTTTAGGCTATGGCTACACCTTC. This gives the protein CASSEASKRTGQVLGYGYTF.

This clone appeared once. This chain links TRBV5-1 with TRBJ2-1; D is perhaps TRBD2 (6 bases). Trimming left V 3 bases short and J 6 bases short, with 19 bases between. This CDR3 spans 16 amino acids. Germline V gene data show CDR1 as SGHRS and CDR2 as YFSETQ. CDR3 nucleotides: TGCGCCAGCAGCTGGGGGGACTTCCGACCCCCCAATGAGCAGTTCTTC. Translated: CASSWGDFRPPNEQFF.

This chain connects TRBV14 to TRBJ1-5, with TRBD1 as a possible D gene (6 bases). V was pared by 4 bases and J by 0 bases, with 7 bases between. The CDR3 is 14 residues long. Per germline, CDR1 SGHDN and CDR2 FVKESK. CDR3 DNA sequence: TGTGCCAGCAGCCCCAGGGGTAGCAATCAGCCCCAGCATTTT. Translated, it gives CASSPRGSNQPQHF.

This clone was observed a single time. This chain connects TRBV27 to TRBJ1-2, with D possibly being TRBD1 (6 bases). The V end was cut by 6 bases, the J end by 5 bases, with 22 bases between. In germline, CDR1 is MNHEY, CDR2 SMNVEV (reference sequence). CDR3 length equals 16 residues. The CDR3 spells CASSPWGGQLIYGYTF. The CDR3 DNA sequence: TGTGCCAGCAGCCCGTGGGGGGGGCAACTCATATATGGCTACACCTTC.

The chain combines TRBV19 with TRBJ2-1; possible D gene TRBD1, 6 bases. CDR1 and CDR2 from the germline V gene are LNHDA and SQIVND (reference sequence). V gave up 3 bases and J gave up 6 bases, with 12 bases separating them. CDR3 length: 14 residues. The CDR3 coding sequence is TGTGCCAGTAGTATTAGTTTAGGGGGCAATGAGCAGTTCTTC. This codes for CASSISLGGNEQFF.

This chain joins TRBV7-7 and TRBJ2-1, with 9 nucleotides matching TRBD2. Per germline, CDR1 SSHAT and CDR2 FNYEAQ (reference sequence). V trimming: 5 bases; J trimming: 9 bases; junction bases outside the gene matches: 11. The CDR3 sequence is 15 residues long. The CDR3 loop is CASSLEAGGLAEQFF. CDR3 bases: TGTGCCAGCAGCCTAGAGGCGGGGGGGTTGGCTGAGCAGTTCTTC.

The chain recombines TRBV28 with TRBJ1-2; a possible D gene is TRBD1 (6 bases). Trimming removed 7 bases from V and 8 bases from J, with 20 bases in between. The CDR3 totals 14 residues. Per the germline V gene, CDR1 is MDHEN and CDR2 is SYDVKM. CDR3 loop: CASTSTGAGDGYTF. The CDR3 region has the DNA TGTGCCAGCACCTCTACGGGGGCAGGGGACGGCTACACCTTC.

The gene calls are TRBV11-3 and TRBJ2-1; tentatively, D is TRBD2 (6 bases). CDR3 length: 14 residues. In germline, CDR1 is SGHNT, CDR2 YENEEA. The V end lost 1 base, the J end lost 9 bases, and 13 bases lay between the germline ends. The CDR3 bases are TGTGCCAGCAGCTTAGGGCCGGGGGTTGGTGAGCAGTTCTTC. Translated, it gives CASSLGPGVGEQFF.

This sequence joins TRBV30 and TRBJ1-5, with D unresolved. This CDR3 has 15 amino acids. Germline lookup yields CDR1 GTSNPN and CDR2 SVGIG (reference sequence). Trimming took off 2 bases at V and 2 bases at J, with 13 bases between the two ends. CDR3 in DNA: TGTGCCTGGAGTAGGACGGCGGTACGCAATCAGCCCCAGCATTTT. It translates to CAWSRTAVRNQPQHF.

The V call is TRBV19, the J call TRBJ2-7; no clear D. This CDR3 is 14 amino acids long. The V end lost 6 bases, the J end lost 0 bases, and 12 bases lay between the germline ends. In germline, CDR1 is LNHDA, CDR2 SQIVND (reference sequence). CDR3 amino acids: CASRPAMSSYEQYF. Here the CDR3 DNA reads TGTGCCAGTAGACCGGCCATGAGCTCCTACGAGCAGTACTTC.

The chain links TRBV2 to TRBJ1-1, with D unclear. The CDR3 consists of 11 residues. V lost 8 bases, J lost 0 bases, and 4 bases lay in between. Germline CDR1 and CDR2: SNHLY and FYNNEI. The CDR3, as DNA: TGTGCCAGCCAGTTGAACACTGAAGCTTTCTTT. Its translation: CASQLNTEAFF. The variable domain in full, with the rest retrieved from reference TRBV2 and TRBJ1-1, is EPEVTQTPSHQVTQMGQEVILRCVPISNHLYFYWYRQILGQKVEFLVSFYNNEISEKSEIFDDQFSVERPDGSNFTLKIRSTKLEDSAMYFCASQLNTEAFFGQGTRLTVV.

This chain's CDR3 is CSASGGKNTGELFF. CDR3 bases: TGCAGTGCTAGTGGCGGGAAGAACACCGGGGAGCTGTTTTTT. The chain has TRBV20-1 and TRBJ2-2; D possibly corresponds to TRBD2 (6 bases). This CDR3 comprises 14 residues. V lost 3 bases to trimming and J lost 1 base, with 9 bases between them. CDR1 DFQATT and CDR2 SNEGSKA come from the germline V gene (reference sequence).

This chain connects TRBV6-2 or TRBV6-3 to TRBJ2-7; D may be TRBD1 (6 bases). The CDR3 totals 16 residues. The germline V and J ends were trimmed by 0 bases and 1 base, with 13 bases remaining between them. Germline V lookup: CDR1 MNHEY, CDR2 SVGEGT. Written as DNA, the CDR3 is TGTGCCAGCAGTTACTCCCTACAGGGTGGATCCTACGAGCAGTACTTC. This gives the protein CASSYSLQGGSYEQYF.

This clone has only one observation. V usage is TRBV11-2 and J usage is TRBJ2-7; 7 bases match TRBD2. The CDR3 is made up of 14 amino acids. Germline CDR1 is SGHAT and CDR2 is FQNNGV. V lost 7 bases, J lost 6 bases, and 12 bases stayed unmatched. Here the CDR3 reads CASNPAREAGEQYF. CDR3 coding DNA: TGTGCCAGCAACCCGGCCCGGGAGGCGGGCGAGCAGTACTTC.

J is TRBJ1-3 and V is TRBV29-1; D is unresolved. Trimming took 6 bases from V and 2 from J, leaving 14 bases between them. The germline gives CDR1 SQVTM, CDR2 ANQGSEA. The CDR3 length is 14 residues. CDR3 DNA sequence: TGCAGCGTGAGGAGGAAGTGGGCTGGAAACACCATATATTTT. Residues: CSVRRKWAGNTIYF.

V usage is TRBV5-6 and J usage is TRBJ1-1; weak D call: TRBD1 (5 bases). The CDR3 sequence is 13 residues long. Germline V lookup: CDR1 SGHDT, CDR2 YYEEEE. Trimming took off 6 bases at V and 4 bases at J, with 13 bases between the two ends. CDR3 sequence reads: CASNYGGGTEAFF. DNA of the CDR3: TGTGCCAGCAATTATGGGGGAGGCACTGAAGCTTTCTTT.

CDR3 protein: CASSQGGTGRPQSDYEQYF. CDR3 bases: TGCGCCAGCAGCCAAGGGGGGACAGGGAGGCCTCAGTCCGACTACGAGCAGTACTTC. V gene TRBV4-1 combines with J gene TRBJ2-7, with TRBD1 matching over 9 bases. V lost 1 base and J lost 3; bases outside the gene matches: 16. CDR1 and CDR2 from the germline V gene are MGHRA and YSYEKL. The CDR3 has 19 residues.

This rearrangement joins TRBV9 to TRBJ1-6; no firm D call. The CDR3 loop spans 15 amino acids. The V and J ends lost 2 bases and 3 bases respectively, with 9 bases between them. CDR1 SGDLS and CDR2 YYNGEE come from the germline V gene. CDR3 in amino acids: CASSVTWGYNSPLHF. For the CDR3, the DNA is TGTGCCAGCAGCGTGACATGGGGCTATAATTCACCCCTCCACTTT.

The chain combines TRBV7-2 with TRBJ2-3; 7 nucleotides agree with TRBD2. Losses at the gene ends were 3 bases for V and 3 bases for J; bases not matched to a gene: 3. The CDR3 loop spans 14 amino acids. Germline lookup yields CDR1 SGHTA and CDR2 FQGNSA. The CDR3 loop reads CASSLISGTDTQYF. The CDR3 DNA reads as TGTGCCAGCAGCTTGATTAGCGGGACAGATACGCAGTATTTT. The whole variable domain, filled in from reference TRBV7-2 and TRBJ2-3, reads GAGVSQSPSNKVTEKGKDVELRCDPISGHTALYWYRQSLGQGLEFLIYFQGNSAPDKSGLPSDRFSAERTGGSVSTLTIQRTQQEDSAVYLCASSLISGTDTQYFGPGTRLTVL.